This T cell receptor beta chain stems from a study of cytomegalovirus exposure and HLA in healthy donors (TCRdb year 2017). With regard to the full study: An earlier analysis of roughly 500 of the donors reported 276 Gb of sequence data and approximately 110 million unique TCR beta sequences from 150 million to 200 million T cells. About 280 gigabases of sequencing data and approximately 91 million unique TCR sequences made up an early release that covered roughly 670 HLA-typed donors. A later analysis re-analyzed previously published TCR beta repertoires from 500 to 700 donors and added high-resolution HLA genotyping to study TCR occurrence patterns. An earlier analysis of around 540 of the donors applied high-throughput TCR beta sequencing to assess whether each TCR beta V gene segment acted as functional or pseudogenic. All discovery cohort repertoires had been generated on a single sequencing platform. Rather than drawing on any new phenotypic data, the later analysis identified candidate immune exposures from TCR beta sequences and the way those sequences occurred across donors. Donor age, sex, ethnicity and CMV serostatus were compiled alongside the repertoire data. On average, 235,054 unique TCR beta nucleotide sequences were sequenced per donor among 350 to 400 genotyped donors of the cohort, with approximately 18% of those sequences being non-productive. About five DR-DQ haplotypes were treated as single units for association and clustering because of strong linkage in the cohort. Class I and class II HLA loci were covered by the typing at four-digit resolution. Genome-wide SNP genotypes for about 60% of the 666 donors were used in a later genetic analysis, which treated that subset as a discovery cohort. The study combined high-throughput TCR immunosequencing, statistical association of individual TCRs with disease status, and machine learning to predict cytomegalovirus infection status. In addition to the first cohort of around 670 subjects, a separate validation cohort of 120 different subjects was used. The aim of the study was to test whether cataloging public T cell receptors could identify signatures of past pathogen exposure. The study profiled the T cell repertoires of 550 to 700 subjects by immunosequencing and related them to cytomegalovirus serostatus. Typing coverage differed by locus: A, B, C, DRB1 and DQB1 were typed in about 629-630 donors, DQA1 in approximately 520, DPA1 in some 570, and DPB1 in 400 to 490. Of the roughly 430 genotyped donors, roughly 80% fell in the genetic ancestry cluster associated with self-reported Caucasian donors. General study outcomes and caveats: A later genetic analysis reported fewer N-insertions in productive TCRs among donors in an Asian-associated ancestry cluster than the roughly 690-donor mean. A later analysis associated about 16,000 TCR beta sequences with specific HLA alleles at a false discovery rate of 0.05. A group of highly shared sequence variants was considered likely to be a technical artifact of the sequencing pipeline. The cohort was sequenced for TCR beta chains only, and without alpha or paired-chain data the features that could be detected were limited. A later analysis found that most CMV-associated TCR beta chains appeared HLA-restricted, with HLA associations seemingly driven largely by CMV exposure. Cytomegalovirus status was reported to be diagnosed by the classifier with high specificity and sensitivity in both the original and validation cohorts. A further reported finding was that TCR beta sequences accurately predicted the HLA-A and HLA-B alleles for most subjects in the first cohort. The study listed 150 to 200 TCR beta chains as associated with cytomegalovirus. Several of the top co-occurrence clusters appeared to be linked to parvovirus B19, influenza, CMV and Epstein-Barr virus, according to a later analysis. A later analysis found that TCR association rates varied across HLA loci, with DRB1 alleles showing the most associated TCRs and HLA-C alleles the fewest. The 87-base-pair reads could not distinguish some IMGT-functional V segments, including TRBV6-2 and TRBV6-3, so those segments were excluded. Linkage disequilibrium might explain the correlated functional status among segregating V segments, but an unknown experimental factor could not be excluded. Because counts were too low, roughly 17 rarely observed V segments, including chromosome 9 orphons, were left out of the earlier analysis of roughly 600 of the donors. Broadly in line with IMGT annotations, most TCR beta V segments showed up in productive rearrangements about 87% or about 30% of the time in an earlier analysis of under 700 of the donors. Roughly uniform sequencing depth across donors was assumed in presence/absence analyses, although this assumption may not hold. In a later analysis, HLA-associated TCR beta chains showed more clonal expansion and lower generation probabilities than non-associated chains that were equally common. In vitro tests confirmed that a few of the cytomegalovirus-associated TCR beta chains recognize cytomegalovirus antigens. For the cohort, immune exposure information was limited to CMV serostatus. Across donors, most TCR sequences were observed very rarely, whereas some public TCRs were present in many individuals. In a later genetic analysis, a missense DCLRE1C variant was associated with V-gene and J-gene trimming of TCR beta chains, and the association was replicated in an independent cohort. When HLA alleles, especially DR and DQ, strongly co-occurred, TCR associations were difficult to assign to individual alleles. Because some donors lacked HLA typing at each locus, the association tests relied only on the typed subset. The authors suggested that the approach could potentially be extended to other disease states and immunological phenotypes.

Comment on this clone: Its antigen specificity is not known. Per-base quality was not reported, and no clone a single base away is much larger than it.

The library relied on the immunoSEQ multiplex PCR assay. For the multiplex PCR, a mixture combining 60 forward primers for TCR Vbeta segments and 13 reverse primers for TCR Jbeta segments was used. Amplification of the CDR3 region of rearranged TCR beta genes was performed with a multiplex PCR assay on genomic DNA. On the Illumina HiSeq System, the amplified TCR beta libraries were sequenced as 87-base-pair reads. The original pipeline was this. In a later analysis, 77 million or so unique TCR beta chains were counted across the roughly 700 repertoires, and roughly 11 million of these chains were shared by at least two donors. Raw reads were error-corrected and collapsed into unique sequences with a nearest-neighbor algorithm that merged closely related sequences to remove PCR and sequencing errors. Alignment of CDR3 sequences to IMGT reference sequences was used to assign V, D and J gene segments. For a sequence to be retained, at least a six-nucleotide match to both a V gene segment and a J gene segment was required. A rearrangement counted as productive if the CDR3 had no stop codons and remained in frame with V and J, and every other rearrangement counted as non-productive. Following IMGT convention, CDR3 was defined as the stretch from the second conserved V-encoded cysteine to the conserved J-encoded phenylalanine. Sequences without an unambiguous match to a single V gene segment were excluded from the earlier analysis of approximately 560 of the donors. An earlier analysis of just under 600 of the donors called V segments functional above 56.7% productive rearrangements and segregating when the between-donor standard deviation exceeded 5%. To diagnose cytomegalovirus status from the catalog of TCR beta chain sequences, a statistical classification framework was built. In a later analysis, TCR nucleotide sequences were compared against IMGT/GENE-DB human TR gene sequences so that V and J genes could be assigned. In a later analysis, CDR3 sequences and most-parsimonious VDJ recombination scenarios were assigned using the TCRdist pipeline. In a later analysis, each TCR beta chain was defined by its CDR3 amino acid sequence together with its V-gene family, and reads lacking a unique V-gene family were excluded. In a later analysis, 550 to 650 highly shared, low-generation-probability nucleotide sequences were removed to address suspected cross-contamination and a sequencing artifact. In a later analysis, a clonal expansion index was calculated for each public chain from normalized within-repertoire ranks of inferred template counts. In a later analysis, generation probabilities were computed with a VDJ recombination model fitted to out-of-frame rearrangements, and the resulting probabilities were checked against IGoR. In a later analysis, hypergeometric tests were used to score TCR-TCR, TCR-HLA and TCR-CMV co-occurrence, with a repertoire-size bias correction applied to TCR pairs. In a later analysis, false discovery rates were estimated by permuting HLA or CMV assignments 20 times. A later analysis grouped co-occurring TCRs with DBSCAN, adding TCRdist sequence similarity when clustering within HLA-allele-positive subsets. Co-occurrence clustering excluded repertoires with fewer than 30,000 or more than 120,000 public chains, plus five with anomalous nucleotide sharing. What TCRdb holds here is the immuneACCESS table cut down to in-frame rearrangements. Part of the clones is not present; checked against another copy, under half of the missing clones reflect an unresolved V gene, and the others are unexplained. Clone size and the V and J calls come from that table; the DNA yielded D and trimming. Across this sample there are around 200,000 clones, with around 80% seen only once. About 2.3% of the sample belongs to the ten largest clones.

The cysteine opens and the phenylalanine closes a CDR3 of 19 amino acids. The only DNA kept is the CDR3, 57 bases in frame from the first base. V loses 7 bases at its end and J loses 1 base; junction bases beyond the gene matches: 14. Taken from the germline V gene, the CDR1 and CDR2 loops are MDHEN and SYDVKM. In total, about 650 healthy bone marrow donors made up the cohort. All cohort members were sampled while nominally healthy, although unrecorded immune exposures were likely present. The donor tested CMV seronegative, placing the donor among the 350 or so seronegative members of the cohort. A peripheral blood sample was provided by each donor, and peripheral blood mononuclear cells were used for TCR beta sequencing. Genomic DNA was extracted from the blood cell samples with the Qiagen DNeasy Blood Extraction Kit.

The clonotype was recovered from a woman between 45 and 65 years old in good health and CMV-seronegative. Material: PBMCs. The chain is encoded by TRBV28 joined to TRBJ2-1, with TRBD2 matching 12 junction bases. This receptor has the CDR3 CASTRVVTGTSGSYNEQFF. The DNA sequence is TGTGCCAGCACCCGAGTGGTTACCGGGACTAGCGGGTCCTACAATGAGCAGTTCTTC.